What follows describes a single T cell receptor beta chain. Among the donors, all were healthy bone marrow donors. When sampled, the donors appeared nominally healthy, though they likely had unrecorded immune exposures. This entry is derived from a study of cytomegalovirus exposure and HLA in healthy donors. Study background: Across a few hundred genotyped donors, more than 75% landed in the Caucasian-associated ancestry cluster.

Germline CDR1 SEHNR, CDR2 FQNEAQ (reference sequence). Trimming took 5 bases from V and 11 from J; bases not matched to a gene: 7. CDR3 length equals 12 residues. Use of 60 Vbeta and 13 Jbeta primers characterized the PCR. Measured with immunoSEQ multiplex PCR; TCRdb has only the in-frame clones, and not every one. The sample lists roughly 140,000 clones, over 75% occurring once. The sequence derives from a man between 25 and 39 years old in good health and CMV-seropositive. The chain uses TRBV7-9 and TRBJ1-1, with TRBD1 identical over 8 bases. The sample was PBMCs. In DNA form, the CDR3 reads TGTGCCAGCAGCCACCCGACAGGGGTCGCTTTCTTT. It codes for CASSHPTGVAFF.